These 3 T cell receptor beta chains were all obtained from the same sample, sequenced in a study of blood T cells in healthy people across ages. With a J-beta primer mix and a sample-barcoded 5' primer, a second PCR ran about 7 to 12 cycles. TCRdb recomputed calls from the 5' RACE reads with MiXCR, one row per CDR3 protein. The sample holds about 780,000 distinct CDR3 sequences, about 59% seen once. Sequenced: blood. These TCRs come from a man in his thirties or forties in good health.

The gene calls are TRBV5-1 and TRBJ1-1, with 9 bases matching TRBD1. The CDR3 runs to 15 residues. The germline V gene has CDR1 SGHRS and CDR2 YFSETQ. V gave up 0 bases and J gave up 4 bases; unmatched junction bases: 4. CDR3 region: CASSLATGGATEAFF. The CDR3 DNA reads TGCGCCAGCAGCTTGGCGACAGGGGGGGCCACTGAAGCTTTCTTT.

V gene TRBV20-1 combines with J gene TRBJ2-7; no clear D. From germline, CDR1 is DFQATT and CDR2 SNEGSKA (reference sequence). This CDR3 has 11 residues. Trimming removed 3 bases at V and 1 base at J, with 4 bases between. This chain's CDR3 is CSARKSYEQYF. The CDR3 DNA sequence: TGCAGTGCTAGGAAGTCCTACGAGCAGTACTTC.

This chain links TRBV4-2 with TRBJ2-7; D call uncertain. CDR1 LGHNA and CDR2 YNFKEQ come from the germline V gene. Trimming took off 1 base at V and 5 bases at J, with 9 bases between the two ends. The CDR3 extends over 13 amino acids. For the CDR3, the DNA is TGTGCCAGCAGCCAAGGGCGGAAGAACGAGCAGTACTTC. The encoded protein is CASSQGRKNEQYF.